The clone carrying this T cell receptor beta chain was seen ten or more times. What it binds is not known. The sample belongs to a study of CD8 T cells in ankylosing spondylitis. Study findings and constraints: What seemed typical of ankylosing spondylitis blood was a TCR beta motif built from roughly eight highly homologous variants.

Unmatched junction bases numbered 11, after V lost 7 bases and J lost 3 bases. CDR3 length: 16 residues. TCRdb independently ran MiXCR on the 5' RACE reads; one entry per CDR3 protein. Among hundreds of thousands of distinct CDR3 sequences listed, 10% to 15% were seen once. The sample was blood, either unsorted or a sorted T cell fraction (not recorded which). The source is a male donor with ankylosing spondylitis. The rearrangement links TRBV12-3 or TRBV12-4 to TRBJ2-5, with 10 bases that match TRBD1. CDR3: CASTPGGQGREETQYF. CDR3 coding DNA: TGTGCCAGCACCCCTGGGGGACAGGGGAGGGAAGAGACCCAGTACTTC.